This entry lists 3 T cell receptor beta chains sequenced from one sample in a study of OX40 agonist ivuxolimab in advanced cancers. Here immunoSEQ multiplex PCR was the method, and the copy in TCRdb shows in-frame clones only, minus some. In the table there are 75,000 to 100,000 clones, roughly four fifths of which are singletons. Sequenced here: CD4+ or CD8+ T cells sorted from blood, sampled in a trial of the OX40 agonist ivuxolimab. The receptors were gathered from an adult with an advanced solid tumor such as melanoma, head and neck, liver or kidney cancer.

This chain uses TRBV29-1 with TRBJ1-1; 9 bases are a match to TRBD1. Trimming removed 7 bases from V and 3 bases from J; junction bases left unmatched: 3. The CDR3 runs to 12 residues. Germline assignment: CDR1 SQVTM and CDR2 ANQGSEA. This CDR3 reads CSGGQGDTEAFF. CDR3 sequence (DNA): TGCAGCGGGGGACAGGGAGACACTGAAGCTTTCTTT.

This clone was picked up a small number of times. The genes are TRBV11-2 and TRBJ1-1; possibly TRBD1 for D (5 bases). The CDR3 consists of 14 residues. V lost 5 bases and J lost 6, with 16 bases in between. The germline V gene encodes CDR1 SGHAT and CDR2 FQNNGV. The CDR3 DNA follows: TGTGCCAGCAGCCCCGCGGGGCGGGCAGCTGAAGCTTTCTTT. It translates to CASSPAGRAAEAFF.

The genes are TRBV7-3 and TRBJ2-2, with 7 bases that match TRBD1. The CDR3 loop spans 17 amino acids. Germline CDR1 SGHTA, CDR2 FQGTGA. V was pared by 0 bases and J by 8 bases, with 12 bases of the junction left unmatched. The CDR3 here is CASSLTLGQARRGELFF. The CDR3, as DNA: TGTGCCAGCAGCTTAACCCTAGGACAGGCGCGCCGTGGGGAGCTGTTTTTT.